This paragraph covers one T cell receptor (beta chain) sequence. What it recognizes is unknown. Germline assignment: CDR1 SGHAT and CDR2 FQNNGV. V shed 5 bases and J shed 5 bases, with 13 bases lying between them. The CDR3 covers 13 residues. The data stem from a study of cytomegalovirus exposure and HLA in healthy donors. Study-wide background: About 77 million unique TCRs from HLA-typed donors made up an early data release. General observations from the study: Earlier findings revealed that most TCR beta V segments proved productive either about 87% or about 30% of the time.

It was with 60 Vbeta and 13 Jbeta primers that the PCR ran. TCRdb keeps only in-frame clones here, not all; method: immunoSEQ multiplex PCR. The table records 90,000 to 140,000 clones, 78% of them present only once. The J gene is TRBJ2-7, the V gene TRBV11-2; no reliable D call. This clonotype was obtained from a male donor in good health and CMV-seronegative. The sequenced sample was PBMCs. The CDR3 DNA reads as TGTGCCAGCAGCCCCCAGGTTGGCGACGAGCAGTACTTC. Amino acids: CASSPQVGDEQYF. Supplemented by reference TRBV11-2 and TRBJ2-7, the full variable domain reads EAGVAQSPRYKIIEKRQSVAFWCNPISGHATLYWYQQILGQGPKLLIQFQNNGVVDDSQLPKDRFSAERLKGVDSTLKIQPAKLEDSAVYLCASSPQVGDEQYFGPGTRLTVT.